The rows below give T cell receptor beta chains drawn from one sample of a study of a mutant IDH1 vaccine in newly diagnosed glioma. TCRdb's table, derived via immunoSEQ multiplex PCR, lists solely in-frame clones and lacks some. The sample has around 60,000 clones; approximately 85% are singletons. Their target antigens are unknown. Sequencing was performed on PBMCs, taken from a glioma patient whose treatment included an IDH1 peptide vaccine. These receptors were collected from a man aged 25-40 years with glioma. CDR3s include the opening cysteine and the closing phenylalanine or tryptophan. D genes are given only for firm matches. Expanded clones are given a class, and other clones once, few, many or no size at all.

D gene	clone size	J gene	V gene	CDR3 protein	CDR3 DNA
-	-	TRBJ2-5	TRBV30	CAWIIPGGRQYF	TGTGCCTGGATTATCCCCGGGGGTAGGCAGTACTTC
-	-	TRBJ2-7	TRBV14	CASRSQRRGDEQYF	TGTGCCAGCAGATCTCAGCGCAGGGGCGACGAGCAGTACTTC
TRBD1	-	TRBJ2-7	TRBV6-6	CASSYSGRGISYEQYF	TGTGCCAGCAGTTACTCGGGCAGGGGGATATCCTACGAGCAGTACTTC
-	-	TRBJ1-6	TRBV11-3	CASSLGGGSPLHF	TGTGCCAGCAGCTTAGGGGGCGGTTCACCCCTCCACTTT
-	-	TRBJ1-1	TRBV7-2	CASSLVRVGSPNTEAFF	TGTGCCAGCAGCTTAGTACGGGTAGGGAGTCCGAACACTGAAGCTTTCTTT
TRBD1	-	TRBJ1-1	TRBV18	CASSPRTGGNTEAFF	TGTGCCAGCTCACCCCGGACAGGGGGAAACACTGAAGCTTTCTTT
-	-	TRBJ2-1	TRBV6-5	CASSYGRQGYGNEQFF	TGTGCCAGCAGTTACGGTCGGCAGGGGTACGGAAATGAGCAGTTCTTC
-	-	TRBJ2-7	TRBV5-4	CASILTGQGSHEQYF	TGTGCCAGCATTTTAACCGGACAAGGAAGCCACGAGCAGTACTTC
-	-	TRBJ2-1	TRBV5-1	CASIRGNEQFF	TGCGCCAGCATACGGGGCAATGAGCAGTTCTTC
-	once	TRBJ2-3	TRBV4-2	CASSPPVAYGTDTQYF	TGTGCCAGCAGCCCCCCGGTCGCGTATGGCACAGATACGCAGTATTTT
-	-	TRBJ1-2	TRBV5-1	CASSLAGGQLNYGYTF	TGCGCCAGCAGCTTGGCGGGGGGGCAGCTTAACTATGGCTACACCTTC
TRBD1	-	TRBJ1-1	TRBV23-1	CASSQSRQGDEGGRCNLNTEAFF	TGCGCCAGCAGTCAATCCCGACAGGGAGATGAGGGAGGTCGTTGTAACTTGAACACTGAAGCTTTCTTT
-	-	TRBJ2-5	TRBV7-2	CASSLFEETQYF	TGTGCCAGCAGCTTATTCGAGGAGACCCAGTACTTC
-	few	TRBJ1-5	TRBV29-1	CSVETENQPQHF	TGCAGCGTTGAAACAGAAAATCAGCCCCAGCATTTT
TRBD2	-	TRBJ2-3	TRBV7-2	CASRFYSSGGLDTQYF	TGTGCCAGCAGATTCTACTCTAGCGGGGGGTTGGATACGCAGTATTTT
TRBD2	-	TRBJ2-7	TRBV4-2	CASSPMTGGGRSEQYF	TGTGCCAGCAGCCCTATGACGGGGGGGGGCCGTTCCGAGCAGTACTTC
-	-	TRBJ2-7	TRBV13	CASSRRYYEQYF	TGTGCCAGCAGCCGTCGCTACTACGAGCAGTACTTC
-	-	TRBJ1-2	TRBV28	CASSLPLASAGFGYTF	TGTGCCAGCAGTTTGCCACTGGCGAGTGCAGGGTTTGGCTACACCTTC
-	-	TRBJ1-6	TRBV14	CASSPASGSNSPLHF	TGTGCCAGCAGCCCAGCATCCGGCAGTAATTCACCCCTCCACTTT
-	-	TRBJ2-7	TRBV19	CASSTVDSNHASYEQYF	TGTGCCAGTAGTACAGTCGACAGCAATCATGCCTCCTACGAGCAGTACTTC
-	-	TRBJ2-7	TRBV27	CASSLKARYEQYF	TGTGCCAGCAGTTTAAAAGCCCGCTACGAGCAGTACTTC
-	few	TRBJ1-6	TRBV2	CASSLSRANSPLHF	TGTGCCAGCAGTCTTAGCCGGGCCAATTCACCCCTCCACTTT
-	-	TRBJ1-4	TRBV7-2	CASSLISRATNEKLFF	TGTGCCAGCAGCTTAATTTCCCGTGCAACTAATGAAAAACTGTTTTTT
-	-	TRBJ1-1	TRBV6-5	CASRLRLFTEAFF	TGTGCCAGCCGTCTACGGTTATTCACTGAAGCTTTCTTT
-	-	TRBJ1-2	TRBV11-2	CASSLRAALHYGYTF	TGTGCCAGCAGCTTAAGGGCAGCTTTACACTATGGCTACACCTTC
-	-	TRBJ1-1	TRBV7-2	CASTLGPAGGTEAFF	TGTGCCAGCACCTTGGGGCCGGCGGGTGGGACTGAAGCTTTCTTT
-	once	TRBJ2-7	TRBV5-1	CASSLGAFYEQYF	TGCGCCAGCAGCTTGGGGGCCTTTTACGAGCAGTACTTC
-	-	TRBJ1-5	TRBV7-2	CASSFPTRRGVRSNQPQHF	TGTGCCAGCAGCTTCCCGACCCGGAGGGGAGTACGAAGCAATCAGCCCCAGCATTTT
-	-	TRBJ2-2	TRBV29-1	CSAPRRTGELFF	TGCAGCGCGCCGAGGAGGACCGGGGAGCTGTTTTTT
-	-	TRBJ2-7	TRBV7-9	CASSPRTKTEQYF	TGTGCCAGCAGCCCAAGGACGAAAACGGAGCAGTACTTC
-	-	TRBJ2-4	TRBV29-1	CSVELEQGLAKNIQYF	TGCAGCGTTGAGCTAGAACAGGGACTAGCCAAAAACATTCAGTACTTC